This T cell receptor (beta chain) was sequenced for a study of Ad26.COV2.S vaccination and SARS-CoV-2 variants. Overall study: The COV1001 Ad26.COV2.S trial arm included the donor.

Treatment given: over 15 received Ad26.COV2.S at low or high dose, single or two shots; several received placebo; per-sample allocation not given. Sampling took place 63 days after the first vaccine or placebo injection. At a Boston site, the person donating was an adult of 18-55 years. This clone was found a few times. Its antigen remains unidentified. The V gene's germline CDR1 is MNHEY and CDR2 SVGAGI. The CDR3 is made up of 13 amino acids. Between the trimmed V and J ends, which lost 2 bases and 5 bases, there was a span of 7 bases. Clones were read by immunoSEQ multiplex PCR, and TCRdb kept only the in-frame ones, dropping some. In the table there are 300,000 to 500,000 clones, 80% to 90% of which are singletons. Study findings and constraints: Recipients given vaccine exceeded placebo recipients in spike-specific TCR breadth.

The sample here was peripheral blood, taken in a trial of Ad26.COV2.S vaccine versus placebo. The chain combines TRBV6-5 with TRBJ1-5; D uncertain. This sequence originates from a person between 18 and 65 years old who received the Ad26.COV2.S COVID-19 vaccine or a placebo. The CDR3 protein is CASSYTSDQPQHF. CDR3 DNA sequence: TGTGCCAGCAGTTACACCAGCGATCAGCCCCAGCATTTT.